The 4 T cell receptor beta chains in this list originate from one sample, sequenced in a study of blood T cell repertoires in COVID-19. Measured with immunoSEQ multiplex PCR; TCRdb has only the in-frame clones, and not every one. The sample has 65,000 to 85,000 clones; approximately 86% are singletons. Sequenced input: peripheral blood. The receptors were sampled from a man older than 75 with COVID-19, enrolled during active disease.

The rearrangement links TRBV6-5 to TRBJ1-2; 9 bases fit TRBD1. With V trimmed by 6 bases and J by 4 bases, 9 bases remained unmatched. The CDR3 covers 15 residues. Germline CDR1 and CDR2: MNHEY and SVGAGI. The CDR3 DNA is TGTGCCAGCAGCCCGGACAGGGGTTCTATCTATGGCTACACCTTC. Protein: CASSPDRGSIYGYTF.

This clone has just a few counts. This chain uses TRBV11-2 with TRBJ1-2; D is unresolved. Trimming removed 5 bases from V and 3 bases from J, with 4 bases in between. The germline V gene encodes CDR1 SGHAT and CDR2 FQNNGV. This CDR3 region has 11 residues. The CDR3 sequence is CASSADYGYTF. CDR3 DNA: TGTGCCAGCAGCGCGGACTATGGCTACACCTTC.

V is TRBV6-6 and J is TRBJ2-4, with D possibly being TRBD1 (6 bases). Germline lookup yields CDR1 MNHNY and CDR2 SVGAGI (reference sequence). V lost 9 bases, J lost 9 bases, and 12 bases lay in between. CDR3 length: 11 amino acids. CDR3 in DNA: TGTGCCAGTGCACAGGGTGCCATTCAGTACTTC. Translation: CASAQGAIQYF.

This clone was seen only a few times. The J gene is TRBJ1-3, the V gene TRBV5-1, with 9 nucleotides matching TRBD1. Looked up from germline, CDR1 is SGHRS and CDR2 is YFSETQ. With 2 bases clipped from V and 0 bases from J, the junction kept 3 bases outside the gene matches. The CDR3 consists of 16 residues. The CDR3 region has the DNA TGCGCCAGCAGCTTAACAGGGGGCAGCTCTGGAAACACCATATATTTT. This sequence encodes CASSLTGGSSGNTIYF.